This T cell receptor beta chain derives from a study of neurological immune-mediated disorders. About the research overall: The 35 or so multiple sclerosis patients comprised around 31 relapsing-remitting and 3 secondary progressive cases.

The CDR3 is 16 residues long. V was clipped by 3 bases and J by 2 bases; unmatched bases: 8. Germline V gene sequence: CDR1 SGHRS, CDR2 YFSETQ. 5'RACE with 10-nucleotide random UMIs generated the cDNA. MiXCR, applied by TCRdb to the 5' RACE reads, yields one record per CDR3 protein. The repertoire has about 95,000 distinct CDR3 sequences, about 3.8% of them found once; the top ten carry around 6%. This clonotype showed up many times. The antigen remains undetermined. Overall study findings and caveats: The repertoires of 18 of 34 multiple sclerosis patients fell into one related-CDR3 cluster (a possible signature) under phylogenetic grouping.

Material: PBMCs. This clonotype was sampled from a woman between 18 and 29 years old with multiple sclerosis. V is TRBV5-1 and J is TRBJ2-3, with 8 bases aligning to TRBD2. The chain's CDR3 is CASSSLTSETTDTQYF. For the CDR3, the DNA is TGCGCCAGCAGCTCCCTGACTAGCGAAACCACAGATACGCAGTATTTT.